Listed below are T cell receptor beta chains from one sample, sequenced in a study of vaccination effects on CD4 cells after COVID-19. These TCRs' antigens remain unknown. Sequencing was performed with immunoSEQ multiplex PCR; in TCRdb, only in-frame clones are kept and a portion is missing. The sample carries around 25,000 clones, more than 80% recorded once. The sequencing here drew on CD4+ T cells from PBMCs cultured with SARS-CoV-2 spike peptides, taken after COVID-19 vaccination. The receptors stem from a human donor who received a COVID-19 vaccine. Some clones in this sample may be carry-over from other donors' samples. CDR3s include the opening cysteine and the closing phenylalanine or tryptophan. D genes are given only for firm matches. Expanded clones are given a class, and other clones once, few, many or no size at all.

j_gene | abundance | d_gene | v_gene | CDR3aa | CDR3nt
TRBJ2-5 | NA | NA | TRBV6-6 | CASRIQGTYQETQYF | TGTGCCAGCAGGATTCAGGGGACATACCAAGAGACCCAGTACTTC
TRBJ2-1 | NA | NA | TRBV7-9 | CASMGYNEQFF | TGTGCCAGCATGGGTTACAATGAGCAGTTCTTC
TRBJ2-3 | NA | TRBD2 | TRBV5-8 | CASPRSLLAGGDSTDTQYF | TGTGCCAGCCCTCGTTCTCTGCTAGCGGGGGGCGATAGCACAGATACGCAGTATTTT
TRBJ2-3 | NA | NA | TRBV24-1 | CATALGDTQYF | TGTGCCACCGCGCTTGGAGATACGCAGTATTTT
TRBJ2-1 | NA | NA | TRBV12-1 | CASSSEELLAHNEQFF | TGTGCCAGCAGCTCCGAAGAATTACTAGCCCACAATGAGCAGTTCTTC
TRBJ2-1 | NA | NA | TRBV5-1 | CASSYGTVLYNEQFF | TGCGCCAGCAGCTACGGGACTGTCCTATACAATGAGCAGTTCTTC
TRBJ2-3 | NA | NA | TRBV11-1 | CASSYDYTDTQYF | TGTGCCAGCAGCTACGACTACACAGATACGCAGTATTTT
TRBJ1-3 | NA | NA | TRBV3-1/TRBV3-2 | CASSLRGPDTIYF | TGTGCCAGCAGCCTCCGGGGGCCGGACACCATATATTTT
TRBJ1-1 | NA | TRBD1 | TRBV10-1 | CASSEVTGGNTEAFF | TGCGCCAGCAGTGAAGTCACAGGGGGAAACACTGAAGCTTTCTTT
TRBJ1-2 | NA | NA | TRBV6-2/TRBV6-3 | CASSWFGTGYGYTF | TGTGCCAGCAGCTGGTTCGGGACGGGCTATGGCTACACCTTC
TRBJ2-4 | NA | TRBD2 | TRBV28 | CASSSGLAGGLAKNIQYF | TGTGCCAGCAGTTCGGGACTAGCGGGGGGTCTAGCCAAAAACATTCAGTACTTC
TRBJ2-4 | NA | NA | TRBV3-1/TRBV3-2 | CASSQDPGKNIQYF | TGTGCCAGCAGCCAAGATCCCGGGAAAAACATTCAGTACTTC
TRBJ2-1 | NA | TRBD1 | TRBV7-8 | CASSSSGTGYNEQFF | TGTGCCAGCAGCTCCTCCGGGACAGGGTACAATGAGCAGTTCTTC
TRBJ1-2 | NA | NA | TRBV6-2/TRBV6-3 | CASSYTGRKEGYTF | TGTGCCAGCAGTTACACAGGGAGGAAGGAAGGCTACACCTTC
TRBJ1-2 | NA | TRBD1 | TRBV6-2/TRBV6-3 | CASSYGWYSRTGGRYGYTF | TGTGCCAGCAGTTACGGTTGGTATTCAAGGACAGGGGGCCGATACGGCTACACCTTC
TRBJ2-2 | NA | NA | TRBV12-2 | CASRGNGTEVVPFHTGELFF | TGTGCAAGTCGCGGAAACGGGACAGAGGTCGTCCCGTTTCACACCGGGGAGCTGTTTTTT
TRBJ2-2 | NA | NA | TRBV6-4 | CASSTTWTVNTGELFF | TGTGCCAGCAGTACAACCTGGACAGTGAACACCGGGGAGCTGTTTTTT
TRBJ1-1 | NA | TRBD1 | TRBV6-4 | CASSENDRGGTEAFF | TGTGCCAGCAGTGAGAATGACAGGGGAGGCACTGAAGCTTTCTTT
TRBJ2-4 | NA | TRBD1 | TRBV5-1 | CASSLADRGGDIQYF | TGCGCCAGCAGCTTGGCGGACAGGGGGGGAGACATTCAGTACTTC
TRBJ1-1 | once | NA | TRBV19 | CASREWRVRDTEAFF | TGTGCCAGTAGAGAGTGGAGGGTTCGGGACACTGAAGCTTTCTTT
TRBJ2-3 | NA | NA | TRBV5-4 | CATQEGGASRDTQYF | TGTGCCACCCAGGAGGGGGGGGCGAGTAGGGATACGCAGTATTTT
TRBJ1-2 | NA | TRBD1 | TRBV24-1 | CATSDADRGSSGYTF | TGTGCCACCAGTGATGCGGACAGGGGATCAAGTGGCTACACCTTC
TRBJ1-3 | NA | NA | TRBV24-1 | CATSETGYTIYF | TGTGCCACCAGTGAAACCGGATACACCATATATTTT
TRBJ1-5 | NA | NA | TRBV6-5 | CASSYGGHQPQHF | TGTGCCAGCAGTTACGGGGGCCATCAGCCCCAGCATTTT
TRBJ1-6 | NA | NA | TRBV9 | CASSAYHNSPLHF | TGTGCCAGCAGCGCCTACCATAATTCACCCCTCCACTTT
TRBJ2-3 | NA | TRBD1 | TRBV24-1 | CATSDRTGTGRDTQYF | TGTGCCACCAGTGATAGAACCGGGACAGGGAGGGATACGCAGTATTTT
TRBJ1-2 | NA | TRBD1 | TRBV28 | CASSDREWLYTF | TGTGCCAGCAGTGACAGGGAGTGGCTCTACACCTTC
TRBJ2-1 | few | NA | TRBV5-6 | CASSLGGWDNEQFF | TGTGCCAGCAGCTTGGGCGGATGGGACAATGAGCAGTTCTTC
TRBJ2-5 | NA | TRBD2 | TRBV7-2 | CASSSRTSGGEETQYF | TGTGCCAGCAGCAGTCGGACTAGCGGGGGGGAAGAGACCCAGTACTTC
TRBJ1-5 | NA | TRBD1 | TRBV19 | CASQQGAQVNQPQHF | TGTGCCAGTCAACAGGGGGCCCAAGTCAATCAGCCCCAGCATTTT
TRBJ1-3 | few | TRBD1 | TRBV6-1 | CASSGGQGPVGNTIYF | TGTGCCAGCAGTGGGGGACAGGGGCCCGTGGGAAACACCATATATTTT